This T cell receptor beta chain originates from a study of blood T cell repertoires in COVID-19. As processed by the authors: For nucleated cells, counts were estimated from reference gene primer amplification. The method was immunoSEQ multiplex PCR; TCRdb's version includes in-frame clones alone and lacks a portion of them. V, J and clone size derive from that table, while D and trimming were established from the DNA sequence. Of some 73,000 clones in the sample, approximately 83% were seen once. Sequenced input: peripheral blood. This TCR was sampled from a woman in her sixties with acute or convalescent COVID-19.

The CDR3, as DNA: TGTGCCAGCAGCGGACAGCTGAACACTGAAGCTTTCTTT. Translating it yields CASSGQLNTEAFF. The rearrangement uses TRBV7-9 and TRBJ1-1; tentative D call: TRBD1 (6 bases). The germline CDR1 and CDR2 sequences are SEHNR and FQNEAQ (reference sequence). The CDR3 contains 13 residues. Deletions cut 5 bases from V and 0 bases from J, with 7 bases between. Full variable domain (rest looked up from reference TRBV7-9 and TRBJ1-1): DTGVSQNPRHKITKRGQNVTFRCDPISEHNRLYWYRQTLGQGPEFLTYFQNEAQLEKSRLLSDRFSAERPKGSFSTLEIQRTEQGDSAMYLCASSGQLNTEAFFGQGTRLTVV.